Listed below are T cell receptor beta chains from one sample, sequenced in a study of cytomegalovirus exposure and HLA in healthy donors. Libraries were prepared by immunoSEQ multiplex PCR; TCRdb keeps only in-frame clonotypes and omits some of them. The sample carries 180,000 or so clones, more than 70% recorded once. The sample taken for sequencing was PBMCs. These receptors came from a male donor in good health and CMV-seronegative. The conserved cysteine and the conserved F or W are not part of the CDR3 here. A D gene is named only where the DNA matches it firmly.

TRBV5-4	NA	TRBJ2-6	ASSFGPLGANVLT
TRBV10-3	TRBD2	TRBJ2-2	AISDLREVAGELF
TRBV11-3	TRBD1	TRBJ1-1	ASNLGGLNTEAF
TRBV29-1	TRBD1	TRBJ2-7	SVFGQGEQY
TRBV7-9	NA	TRBJ1-3	ASSLGVGVTGNTIY
TRBV10-3	NA	TRBJ2-3	AITEDRTDTQY
TRBV4-1	TRBD2	TRBJ2-5	ASSQDRAGGPGETQY
TRBV6-5	TRBD1	TRBJ1-6	ASSSRDRASPLH
TRBV5-4	NA	TRBJ1-2	ASSLDLMSYT
TRBV30	TRBD1	TRBJ1-5	AWSVQGNQPQH
TRBV21-1	NA	TRBJ1-1	ASSNTDRGGNTEAF
TRBV7-9	TRBD2	TRBJ2-5	ASSLSGGRVETQY
TRBV14	NA	TRBJ1-2	ASSSQGGSGYT
TRBV7-9	TRBD2	TRBJ2-3	SSSQRGTDTQY
TRBV4-2	NA	TRBJ1-6	ASSQDSALGNSPLH
TRBV5-1	NA	TRBJ1-2	ASSLNGYGYT
TRBV7-9	TRBD1	TRBJ1-2	ASSQRQGLGYGYT
TRBV7-6	NA	TRBJ1-4	ASSPQAGLTNEKLF
TRBV2	TRBD1	TRBJ2-7	ASVETGGTYEQY
TRBV11-3	TRBD1	TRBJ2-2	ASSPGTGKGATGELF
TRBV30	TRBD2	TRBJ2-7	AWSAVDRRLAGVDEQY
TRBV19	TRBD2	TRBJ2-7	ASSTGRTSGRWHEQY
TRBV7-2	TRBD2	TRBJ2-3	ASSQSGRDADTQY
TRBV18	NA	TRBJ1-2	ASSPDVGVYGYT
TRBV25-1	TRBD1	TRBJ2-4	ASSDQGDAIQY
TRBV7-3	TRBD1	TRBJ2-6	ASSFGGQSSGANVLT
TRBV28	TRBD1	TRBJ2-7	ASRTGTGGSYEQY
TRBV9	NA	TRBJ2-7	ASSVDWGDYEQY
TRBV11-2	NA	TRBJ2-1	ASRKYGIRTYNEQF
TRBV2	TRBD1	TRBJ2-7	ASSEGGQGGYEQY
TRBV29-1	TRBD2	TRBJ2-7	SASSGSSYEQY
TRBV6-5	NA	TRBJ2-2	ASSDREAGELF
TRBV2	NA	TRBJ1-1	ASSPTGVGVTEAF
TRBV29-1	NA	TRBJ1-2	SVEWVGVNGYT
TRBV5-4	NA	TRBJ1-2	ASSFGGPGGYT
TRBV19	NA	TRBJ2-1	ASSMVRTLNNEQF
TRBV28	NA	TRBJ1-2	ASTGNLGYGYT
TRBV7-9	NA	TRBJ1-5	SSSPLGHQPQH
TRBV5-1	NA	TRBJ2-3	ASSLEIQGTQY
TRBV28	NA	TRBJ2-3	ASYTLRVTSTDTQY
TRBV7-8	TRBD2	TRBJ2-1	ASSSREGSNEQF
TRBV18	TRBD1	TRBJ1-2	ASTTGTGIYGYT
TRBV9	NA	TRBJ2-7	ASSAVGGIYEQY
TRBV28	NA	TRBJ1-5	ASSVYTAGNQPQH
TRBV2	NA	TRBJ2-7	ASRKEGTGEQY
TRBV5-4	NA	TRBJ1-1	ASSFDMGGITEAF